This TCR beta chain was documented in a study of blood T cell repertoires in COVID-19. This clone was counted a single time. V lost 7 bases, J lost 1 base, and 9 bases lay in between. This CDR3 is built from 14 residues. Germline values: CDR1 KGHDR, CDR2 SFDVKD. Generated by immunoSEQ multiplex PCR, the TCRdb table keeps only in-frame clones and is missing some. The sample comprises around 210,000 clones, around 82% of which are singletons, and about 5.5% rests with the top ten. The chain uses TRBV24-1 and TRBJ2-2; possible D gene TRBD1, 5 bases. Sequenced material: peripheral blood. The clonotype originates from a woman aged 70-85 years with acute or convalescent COVID-19. CDR3 in amino acids: CATSPGQNTGELFF. The CDR3 coding sequence is TGTGCCACCAGCCCAGGACAGAACACCGGGGAGCTGTTTTTT.